The rows below give T cell receptor beta chains drawn from one sample of a study of early T cells in non-severe SARS-CoV-2 infection. TCRdb re-called the 5' RACE reads with MiXCR, one entry per CDR3 protein. The repertoire holds roughly 38,000 distinct CDR3 sequences, less than 7% seen once, with 3.5% to 4.5% in the top ten. The material sequenced was whole blood, taken at baseline. The receptors derive from an adult who was a healthcare worker with PCR-confirmed SARS-CoV-2 infection or an uninfected control (not recorded which). Both conserved end residues are part of each CDR3. D genes are given only for firm matches. Some rows mark clone size as missing; the rest say once, few, many or name a class of expanded clone.

J,D,V,size,CDR3,DNA
TRBJ2-2,.,TRBV6-1,many,CASSEAPWQLPGELFF,TGTGCCAGCAGTGAAGCGCCCTGGCAGCTACCGGGGGAGCTGTTTTTT
TRBJ2-5,.,TRBV5-5,few,CASSPSGGAKTQYF,TGTGCCAGCAGCCCGTCGGGCGGTGCGAAGACCCAGTACTTC
TRBJ1-5,.,TRBV7-9,many,CASRPDGNNQPQHF,TGTGCCAGCAGACCTGACGGAAACAATCAGCCCCAGCATTTT
TRBJ2-3,TRBD1,TRBV7-6,many,CASSFFFGTGGGTDTQYF,TGTGCCAGCAGCTTCTTTTTTGGCACAGGGGGCGGCACAGATACGCAGTATTTT
TRBJ2-7,.,TRBV6-1,few,CASRPQIYEQYF,TGTGCCAGCAGACCCCAGATCTACGAGCAGTACTTC
TRBJ1-2,.,TRBV6-6,.,CATAEMFVYTF,TGTGCCACAGCTGAGATGTTCGTCTACACCTTC
TRBJ2-1,.,TRBV20-1,many,CSASGASNEQFF,TGCAGTGCTAGCGGGGCTAGCAATGAGCAGTTCTTC
TRBJ1-5,.,TRBV30,many,CAWGRAQPQHF,TGTGCCTGGGGGCGGGCTCAGCCCCAGCATTTT
TRBJ2-5,TRBD1,TRBV12-3/TRBV12-4,many,CASSPPGTGSETQYF,TGTGCCAGCAGTCCCCCCGGGACAGGGTCAGAGACCCAGTACTTC
TRBJ1-4,.,TRBV7-2,many,CASSFGGSEKLFF,TGTGCCAGCAGCTTTGGGGGAAGCGAAAAACTGTTTTTT
TRBJ2-2,.,TRBV6-4,.,CASRQIHLNTGELFF,TGTGCCAGTAGACAGATCCACCTGAACACCGGGGAGCTGTTTTTT
TRBJ2-5,.,TRBV4-3,many,CASSLSAGGLATQYF,TGCGCCAGCAGCCTTTCCGCAGGGGGACTGGCGACCCAGTACTTC
TRBJ2-5,.,TRBV12-3/TRBV12-4,many,CASSPLALGGETQYF,TGTGCCAGCAGTCCTCTAGCGCTAGGAGGAGAGACCCAGTACTTC
TRBJ2-1,.,TRBV6-2/TRBV6-3,.,CASSSVESSYNEQFF,TGTGCCAGCAGTTCAGTTGAAAGCTCCTACAATGAGCAGTTCTTC
TRBJ2-5,TRBD1,TRBV4-2,many,CASSQGGTGGGKTQYF,TGTGCCAGCAGCCAAGGAGGAACAGGGGGCGGAAAGACCCAGTACTTC
TRBJ2-2,TRBD2,TRBV7-9,many,CASSLVGPGLAGELNTGELFF,TGTGCCAGCAGCTTAGTAGGCCCGGGACTAGCGGGAGAACTCAACACCGGGGAGCTGTTTTTT
TRBJ1-5,.,TRBV7-6,many,CASSSGGGNQPQHF,TGTGCCAGCAGCTCCGGGGGCGGGAATCAGCCCCAGCATTTT
TRBJ2-7,TRBD1,TRBV7-6,many,CASTLLGGLGIGEQYF,TGTGCCAGCACCCTATTAGGGGGCCTGGGGATTGGGGAGCAGTACTTC
TRBJ2-7,.,TRBV6-2/TRBV6-3,many,CASSYPRGEQYF,TGTGCCAGCAGTTACCCCCGGGGCGAGCAGTACTTC
TRBJ2-1,.,TRBV6-6,many,CASSNKGNEQFF,TGTGCCAGCAGCAACAAGGGCAATGAGCAGTTCTTC
TRBJ2-5,.,TRBV29-1,many,CSGTGYETQYF,TGCAGCGGAACAGGGTACGAGACCCAGTACTTC
TRBJ2-1,TRBD2,TRBV12-3/TRBV12-4,.,CASSFTSGALLSYNEQFF,TGTGCCAGCAGTTTCACGAGCGGGGCGCTCCTCTCCTACAATGAGCAGTTCTTC
TRBJ2-5,TRBD2,TRBV10-3,many,CATRTSGQETQYF,TGTGCCACACGGACTAGCGGACAAGAGACCCAGTACTTC
TRBJ2-7,TRBD1,TRBV18,many,CASSTGTDGREQYF,TGTGCCAGCTCAACGGGGACAGATGGGAGAGAGCAGTACTTC
TRBJ2-3,TRBD2,TRBV6-4,many,CASSDSSGGADTQYF,TGTGCCAGCAGTGACTCTAGCGGGGGGGCCGATACGCAGTATTTT
TRBJ2-5,.,TRBV7-9,many,CASSLGGAAQETQYF,TGTGCCAGCAGCTTAGGAGGTGCAGCCCAAGAGACCCAGTACTTC